This section outlines one T cell receptor beta chain sequence together with its context. Its antigen remains undetermined. One base away there is no much larger clone; base qualities are not given. This sample stems from a study of control samples from healthy donors and cancer patients (dated by TCRdb to about 2020). The CDR3 has 16 amino acids, counting the end cysteine and phenylalanine. Just the 48-base CDR3 DNA is kept, in frame starting at base 1. V has 5 bases trimmed and J has 2 bases trimmed; junction bases matching no gene number 12. From the germline V gene (reference sequence), CDR1 is PRHDT and CDR2 is FYEKMQ. The library came from the immunoSEQ multiplex PCR assay. Not all clones reach the TCRdb copy of this immuneACCESS table, which keeps in-frame sequences only. Checked studies attribute under half of the gap to unresolved V genes and leave the rest unexplained. The sample table contains roughly 400,000 clones; only one count was recorded for 75% to 95% of them. Around 6.4% of the sample comes from the top ten.

The chain is made from TRBV13 and TRBJ2-7, with 7 bases aligning to TRBD2. The sequenced sample was PBMCs. This sequence was found in a man aged 35 to 55 with head and neck cancer. The CDR3 reads CASSPPGGSTPYEQYF. The DNA sequence follows: TGTGCCAGCAGCCCGCCGGGGGGTAGCACCCCCTACGAGCAGTACTTC.